The rows below give T cell receptor beta chains drawn from one sample of a study of T cell repertoires in cytomegalovirus infection. TCRdb analysed the reads with MiXCR anew, one entry per CDR3 protein. The data contain around 230,000 distinct CDR3 sequences, about 39% of them singletons. The antigens for these receptors are not known. The sample here was CD8+ T cells from cultured PBMCs, taken from culture after CMV antigen stimulation. All receptors derive from a human donor in good health (CMV status not recorded). Some clones in this sample may be carry-over from other donors' samples. Each CDR3 is given with its conserved first and last residue. A D gene is named only where the DNA matches it firmly. Rows may omit the clone size; those that give it use once, few, many or a size class.

clone_size	v_call	j_call	d_call	cdr3_nt	cdr3_aa
.	TRBV28	TRBJ2-5	TRBD1	TGTGCCAGCAGTCTAGGGGACAGGGGAGAGACCCAGTACTTC	CASSLGDRGETQYF
few	TRBV20-1	TRBJ2-3	TRBD2	TGCAGTGCCCAGACCGATAGCGGGAGAATGGATACGCAGTATTTT	CSAQTDSGRMDTQYF
few	TRBV7-9	TRBJ2-7	TRBD1	TGTGCCAGCACCAAACAGGGGACCCCCTACGAGCAGTACTTC	CASTKQGTPYEQYF
.	TRBV6-1	TRBJ2-1	.	TGTGCCAGCAGTGAAGGGGCAGAGCAGTTCTTC	CASSEGAEQFF
once	TRBV20-1	TRBJ2-1	TRBD2	TGCAGTGCTAGAGATGATAGCGGGAGCTTAAATGAGCAGTTCTTC	CSARDDSGSLNEQFF
.	TRBV9	TRBJ2-1	TRBD1	TGTGCCAGCAGCAAGACAGGGAGCTCCTACAATGAGCAGTTCTTC	CASSKTGSSYNEQFF
many	TRBV6-5	TRBJ2-5	TRBD1	TGTGCCAGCAGTTACTCGAGAAGACAGGGGATCGAGGAGACCCAGTACTTC	CASSYSRRQGIEETQYF
.	TRBV7-3	TRBJ2-3	.	TGTGCCAGCAGCTTGAACGGGGGAAGAACTAGCACAGATACGCAGTATTTT	CASSLNGGRTSTDTQYF
few	TRBV14	TRBJ2-7	.	TGTGCCAGCAGCCAAGCGTTGCGCTACGAGCAGTACTTC	CASSQALRYEQYF
few	TRBV6-1	TRBJ2-7	.	TGTGCCAGCAGCTCCTACGCCCACGAGCAGTACTTC	CASSSYAHEQYF
few	TRBV11-2	TRBJ2-3	.	TGTGCCAGCGGAACAGGACTGAGAGATACGCAGTATTTT	CASGTGLRDTQYF
.	TRBV7-3	TRBJ2-1	TRBD2	TGTGCCAGCAGCTTAACTTTGGTGACTAGCGGAAGCAATGAGCAGTTCTTC	CASSLTLVTSGSNEQFF
.	TRBV15	TRBJ2-3	.	TGTGCCACCAGCAGAGAAGATTTGGTCGGAGGGGGCGCGGATACGCAGTATTTT	CATSREDLVGGGADTQYF
.	TRBV5-5	TRBJ1-5	.	TGTGCCAGCAGCCCGGACAGAGCCATCAATCAGCCCCAGCATTTT	CASSPDRAINQPQHF
.	TRBV11-1	TRBJ2-6	TRBD1	TGTGCCAGCAGCTTAATCGGACAGGGGGCTGAAGGGGCCAACGTCCTGACTTTC	CASSLIGQGAEGANVLTF
.	TRBV6-2/TRBV6-3	TRBJ1-5	.	TGTGCCAGCAGTCCCGGACGGTTGGATCAGCCCCAGCATTTT	CASSPGRLDQPQHF
once	TRBV27	TRBJ1-1	.	TGTGCCAGCAGTTTCCGACGGACACGCCGGAACACTGAAGCTTTCTTT	CASSFRRTRRNTEAFF
.	TRBV12-3/TRBV12-4	TRBJ1-5	.	TGTGCCAGCAGTCCCAGGGCAGGACCCGTTGGGGCTGGCAATCAGCCCCAGCATTTT	CASSPRAGPVGAGNQPQHF
few	TRBV11-2	TRBJ2-5	.	TGTGCCAGCAGCTTAGGCTCCAGAGGACCGGCGGAGACCCAGTACTTC	CASSLGSRGPAETQYF
.	TRBV27	TRBJ2-3	TRBD1	TGTGCCAGCAGGCCTGACAGGGGGAGCACAGATACGCAGTATTTT	CASRPDRGSTDTQYF
.	TRBV19	TRBJ1-1	.	TGTGCCAGTAGTATGGGCCATCTGAACACTGAAGCTTTCTTT	CASSMGHLNTEAFF
.	TRBV6-1	TRBJ2-6	.	TGTGCCAGCAGCGGGAGCTCTGGGGCCAACGTCCTGACTTTC	CASSGSSGANVLTF
few	TRBV7-9	TRBJ1-2	.	TGTGCCAGCAGCCTACCCGACCGCGGACAGCTCCCCTCCCCTAACTATGGCTACACCTTC	CASSLPDRGQLPSPNYGYTF
.	TRBV9	TRBJ2-6	.	TGTGCCAGCGGATACCGGGACTCCCGCTCTGGGGCCAACGTCCTGACTTTC	CASGYRDSRSGANVLTF
many	TRBV27	TRBJ1-2	.	TGTGCCAGCAGTTTAAGGGGGAATCAGGGTGGCTACACCTTC	CASSLRGNQGGYTF
few	TRBV27	TRBJ2-7	TRBD1	TGTGCCAGCAGTTCAAATGACAGGGGCCACGAGCAGTACTTC	CASSSNDRGHEQYF
few	TRBV12-3/TRBV12-4	TRBJ2-3	TRBD2	TGTGCCAGCACCGTCCGGGGGGATACAGATACGCAGTATTTT	CASTVRGDTDTQYF
.	TRBV20-1	TRBJ1-2	.	TGCAGTGCTAGGGAGGGAGCCCATAACTATGGCTACACCTTC	CSAREGAHNYGYTF
.	TRBV6-6	TRBJ1-2	TRBD1	TGTGCCAGCAGTTCAAACTACCGGGACAGTAACTATGGCTACACCTTC	CASSSNYRDSNYGYTF
few	TRBV5-1	TRBJ2-3	.	TGCGCCAGCAGCTTGGAGGGACCCACATCGGATACGCAGTATTTT	CASSLEGPTSDTQYF
.	TRBV27	TRBJ2-1	.	TGTGCCAGCAGTTTCGAGGGAAGCTCCTACAATGAGCAGTTCTTC	CASSFEGSSYNEQFF
few	TRBV7-8	TRBJ1-4	.	TGTGCCAGCAGTCTAGACAGGAGTAATGAAAAACTGTTTTTT	CASSLDRSNEKLFF
.	TRBV11-2	TRBJ2-2	.	TGTGCCAGCAGCCCCCCCGGAACCTTAACTGTAAACACCGGGGAGCTGTTTTTT	CASSPPGTLTVNTGELFF
.	TRBV20-1	TRBJ2-1	TRBD1	TGCAGTGCTAGCGGGACAGACAACTACAATGAGCAGTTCTTC	CSASGTDNYNEQFF
.	TRBV7-9	TRBJ1-6	.	TGTGCCAGCATGACGGGACCGAATTCACCCCTCCACTTT	CASMTGPNSPLHF
.	TRBV4-1	TRBJ1-1	TRBD1	TGCGCCAGCAGCCAAGCCAAGGGGGCGCTGACTGAAGCTTTCTTT	CASSQAKGALTEAFF
.	TRBV7-2	TRBJ1-1	.	TGTGCCAGCAGCGACAGGAACACTGAAGCTTTCTTT	CASSDRNTEAFF
many	TRBV27	TRBJ2-7	TRBD2	TGTGCCAGCAGTTTGCGGGGGGCGGGAGTCTACGAGCAGTACTTC	CASSLRGAGVYEQYF
.	TRBV4-2	TRBJ2-7	.	TGTGCCAGCAGCCAAGATAGGGCCTACGAGCAGTACTTC	CASSQDRAYEQYF
.	TRBV20-1	TRBJ1-5	.	TGCAGTGCTAGAGAAGCCAATATCAATTTTTGGCGCAATCAGCCCCAGCATTTT	CSAREANINFWRNQPQHF
few	TRBV7-6	TRBJ2-5	.	TGTGCCAGCAGCTTAGAGTCAGAGGGTGACACCCAGTACTTC	CASSLESEGDTQYF
.	TRBV12-3/TRBV12-4	TRBJ2-1	TRBD2	TGTGCCAGCAGTTTATCTAGCGGGGGGGCCCATGAGCAGTTCTTC	CASSLSSGGAHEQFF